These 11 T cell receptor beta chains came from one sample sequenced in a study of blood T cell repertoires in COVID-19. Repertoires were generated with immunoSEQ multiplex PCR, while TCRdb's copy carries only in-frame clones and drops some. Of 150,000 to 200,000 clones listed, about four fifths are singletons. The source material was peripheral blood. These receptors came from an older woman with COVID-19, enrolled during active disease.

The chain employs TRBV7-8 and TRBJ1-2; D is uncertain. Looked up from germline, CDR1 is SGHVS and CDR2 is FQNEAQ. V gave up 1 base and J gave up 10 bases, with 13 bases separating them. The CDR3 has 13 residues. CDR3 sequence: CASSLVTTGTYTF. The DNA for the CDR3 is TGTGCCAGCAGCTTAGTTACCACGGGAACCTACACCTTC.

The rearrangement links TRBV4-1 to TRBJ2-1; maybe TRBD1 (5 bases). CDR3 size: 13 residues. CDR1 and CDR2 (germline): MGHRA, YSYEKL. Trimming took off 2 bases at V and 6 bases at J, with 8 bases between the two ends. The CDR3 nucleotides are TGCGCCAGCAGCCAATGGACACCCAATGAGCAGTTCTTC. Translating it yields CASSQWTPNEQFF.

This clone was counted a few times. The chain couples TRBV5-4 to TRBJ2-1, with TRBD1 identical over 9 bases. V was pared by 1 base and J by 5 bases, with 4 bases of the junction left unmatched. Germline V CDR1 and CDR2: SGHNT, YYREEE (reference sequence). CDR3 length equals 15 residues. The CDR3 DNA is TGTGCCAGCAGCTTGATGGGACAGGGTAACAATGAGCAGTTCTTC. This encodes CASSLMGQGNNEQFF. The full variable domain, rest sourced from reference TRBV5-4 and TRBJ2-1, is ETGVTQSPTHLIKTRGQQVTLRCSSQSGHNTVSWYQQALGQGPQFIFQYYREEENGRGNFPPRFSGLQFPNYSSELNVNALELDDSALYLCASSLMGQGNNEQFFGPGTRLTVL.

For this clone: One end of the junction varies from germline; a read error may be responsible. The rearrangement joins TRBV7-7 to TRBJ2-5, with D possibly TRBD1 on 6 matching bases. This CDR3 region has 15 residues. Germline V gene data show CDR1 as SSHAT and CDR2 as FNYEAQ (reference sequence). DNA of the CDR3: TGTGCTAGCAGCTTGTCCTGGACAGACATTGGGACCCAGTACTTC. Its translation is CASSLSWTDIGTQYF. The entire variable domain, with the rest obtained from reference TRBV7-7 and TRBJ2-5, is as follows: GAGVSQSPRYKVTKRGQDVTLRCDPISSHATLYWYQQALGQGPEFLTYFNYEAQPDKSGLPSDRFSAERPEGSISTLTIQRTEQRDSAMYRCASSLSWTDIGTQYFGPGTRLLVL.

The chain couples TRBV11-1 to TRBJ2-2, with a possible D match to TRBD1 (6 bases). V was shortened by 1 base and J by 4 bases, with 13 bases between the two germline ends. The CDR3 is 16 amino acids. Germline-derived CDR1 and CDR2 are SGHAT and FQDESV (reference sequence). CDR3 protein: CASSLGTALITGELFF. The DNA for the CDR3 is TGTGCCAGCAGCTTAGGGACAGCCTTGATCACCGGGGAGCTGTTTTTT.

V is TRBV3-1 (or the pseudogene TRBV3-2) and J is TRBJ1-6, with TRBD1 identical over 8 bases. CDR3 length: 15 residues. In germline, CDR1 is LGHDT, CDR2 YNNKEL (reference sequence). The V segment lost 4 bases and the J segment 9 bases; nucleotides outside the gene matches: 8. The CDR3 coding sequence is TGTGCCAGCAGCCCAACGACAGGGGAGGGTTCACCCCTCCACTTT. Translating it yields CASSPTTGEGSPLHF.

The rearrangement links TRBV5-1 to TRBJ2-5, with D perhaps matching TRBD2 (6 bases). The CDR3 is made up of 15 amino acids. The germline V and J ends were trimmed by 2 bases and 2 bases, with 13 bases remaining between them. Germline V gene lookup returns CDR1 SGHRS and CDR2 YFSETQ. This chain's CDR3 is CASSFGTGRQETQYF. CDR3 nucleotides: TGCGCCAGCAGCTTTGGGACTGGACGACAAGAGACCCAGTACTTC.

The chain carries TRBV19 and TRBJ2-1; TRBD2 is a possible D gene (7 bases). Per the germline V gene, CDR1 is LNHDA and CDR2 is SQIVND (reference sequence). Trimming stripped 1 base from V and 5 bases from J, with 27 bases between. This CDR3 contains 20 residues. The CDR3 DNA reads as TGTGCCAGTAGTATAGGAGCGAGGGGGGGCCTAATCTGGGTAAACAATGAGCAGTTCTTC. Protein: CASSIGARGGLIWVNNEQFF.

The rearrangement joins TRBV9 to TRBJ2-1; 11 nucleotides match TRBD2. The CDR3 sequence is 14 residues long. With 5 bases clipped from V and 5 bases from J, the junction kept 3 bases outside the gene matches. The germline V gene has CDR1 SGDLS and CDR2 YYNGEE. The CDR3 DNA is TGTGCCAGCAGGAAGGGACTAGCGGACAATGAGCAGTTCTTC. Protein: CASRKGLADNEQFF.

CDR3 residues: CASSQAPRTDTSGNTIYF. The CDR3 nucleotides are TGCGCCAGCAGCCAAGCACCTAGGACGGACACCTCTGGAAACACCATATATTTT. The chain carries TRBV4-1 and TRBJ1-3; weak D call: TRBD1 (5 bases). CDR3 length: 18 residues. V shed 1 base and J shed 0 bases, with 16 bases lying between them. Germline V gene data show CDR1 as MGHRA and CDR2 as YSYEKL.

This sequence joins TRBV29-1 and TRBJ1-3, with D possibly TRBD1 on 6 matching bases. This CDR3 spans 13 amino acids. Trimming shortened V by 5 bases and J by 1 base, and 9 bases separated the two germline ends. Germline V lookup: CDR1 SQVTM, CDR2 ANQGSEA. In DNA, the CDR3 is TGCAGCGTTATCAGGGGTTCTGGAAACACCATATATTTT. It is translated as CSVIRGSGNTIYF.